The entry that follows covers one TCR beta chain sequence. Its target is not known. Only in-frame clones appear in the TCRdb table, and some are missing; sequencing was by immunoSEQ multiplex PCR. Its table records more than 110,000 clones. Germline V gene lookup returns CDR1 LGHDT and CDR2 YNNKEL (reference sequence). V lost 2 bases and J lost 4, with 11 bases in between. This CDR3 has 14 residues. The sample originates from a study of T cell responses to AZD1222 COVID-19 vaccine. Broader study findings: The CD4 TCRs associated with vaccination extended across spike and predominated at 160-218 and 743-854. Two AZD1222 administrations were followed by greater Spike-specific TCR breadth and depth. Unmutated variant regions are reportedly targeted by nearly half of spike-specific TCRs.

The sample taken for sequencing was peripheral blood. V gene TRBV3-1 (or the pseudogene TRBV3-2) combines with J gene TRBJ1-2, with D perhaps TRBD1 (5 bases). This TCR was sampled from an adult in good health. CDR3 in DNA: TGTGCCAGCAGCCAAACAGGAGGACGCTATGGCTACACCTTC. This encodes CASSQTGGRYGYTF.